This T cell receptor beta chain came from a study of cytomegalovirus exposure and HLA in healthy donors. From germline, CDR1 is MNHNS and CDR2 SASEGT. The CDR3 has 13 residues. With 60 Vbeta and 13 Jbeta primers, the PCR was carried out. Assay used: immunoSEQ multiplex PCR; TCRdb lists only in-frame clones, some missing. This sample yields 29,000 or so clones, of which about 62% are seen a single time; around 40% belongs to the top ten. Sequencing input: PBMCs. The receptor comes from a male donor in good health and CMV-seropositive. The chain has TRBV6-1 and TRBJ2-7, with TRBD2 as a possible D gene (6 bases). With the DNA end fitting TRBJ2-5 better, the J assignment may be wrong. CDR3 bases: TGTGCCAGCAATCGAGAGAATAGCGGGACCCAGTACTTC. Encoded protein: CASNRENSGTQYF.